The text below deals with one TCR beta chain. A junction boundary mismatches the germline segment, possibly from a read error. The data originate from a study of blood T cells in healthy people across ages. CDR1 is LGHDT, CDR2 YNNKEL, per germline (reference sequence). This CDR3 region has 14 residues. A second PCR, run for roughly 7 to 12 cycles, used a sample-barcoded 5' primer plus a J-beta primer mix. MiXCR, applied by TCRdb to the 5' RACE reads, yields one record per CDR3 protein. Of around 1,000,000 distinct CDR3 sequences listed, 20% to 25% were seen once; the top ten hold 0.65% to 0.95%. This sample also belongs to another study, concerning T cells of mothers and their children.

The chain joins TRBV3-1 to TRBJ2-5, with a possible D match to TRBD2 (6 bases). Sequencing was carried out using blood. This receptor was taken from a girl under 10 years old in good health. The CDR3 region is CASSQGRTRETQYF. The CDR3, as DNA: TGTGCCAGCAGCCAAGGCCGGACACGGGAGACTCAGTACTTC.